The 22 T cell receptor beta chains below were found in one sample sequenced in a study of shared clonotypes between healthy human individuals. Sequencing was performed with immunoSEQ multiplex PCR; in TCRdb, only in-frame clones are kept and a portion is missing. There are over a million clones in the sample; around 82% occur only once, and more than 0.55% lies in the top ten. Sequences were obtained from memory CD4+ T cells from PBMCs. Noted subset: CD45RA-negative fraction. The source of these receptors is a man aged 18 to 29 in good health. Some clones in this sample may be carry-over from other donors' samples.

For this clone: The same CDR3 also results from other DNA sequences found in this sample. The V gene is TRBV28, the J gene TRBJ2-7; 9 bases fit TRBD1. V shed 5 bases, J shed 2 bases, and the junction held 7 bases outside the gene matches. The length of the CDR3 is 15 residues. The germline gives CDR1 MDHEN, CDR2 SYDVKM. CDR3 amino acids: CASSRPGQGTYEQYF. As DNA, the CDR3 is TGTGCCAGCAGTCGACCCGGACAGGGGACCTACGAGCAGTACTTC.

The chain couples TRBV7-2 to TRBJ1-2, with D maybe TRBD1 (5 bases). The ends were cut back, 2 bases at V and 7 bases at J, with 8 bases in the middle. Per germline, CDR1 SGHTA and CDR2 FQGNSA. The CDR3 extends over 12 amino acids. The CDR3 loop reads CASSLMGPGYTF. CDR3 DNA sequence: TGTGCCAGCAGCTTAATGGGGCCTGGCTACACCTTC.

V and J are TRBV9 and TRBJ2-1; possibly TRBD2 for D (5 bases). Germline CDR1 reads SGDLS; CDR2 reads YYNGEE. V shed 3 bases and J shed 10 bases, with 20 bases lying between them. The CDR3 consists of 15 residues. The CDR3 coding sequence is TGTGCCAGCAGCGCGGACTCCGTCCCCTCGAGAGAGCAGTTCTTC. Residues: CASSADSVPSREQFF.

This chain's CDR3 is CASSVSTGVQDPGYTF. CDR3 DNA sequence: TGCGCCAGCAGCGTCTCAACAGGGGTCCAGGATCCTGGCTACACCTTC. The rearrangement links TRBV5-1 to TRBJ1-2; 7 bases are shared with TRBD1. CDR3 length: 16 amino acids. CDR1 and CDR2 from the germline V gene are SGHRS and YFSETQ. With V trimmed by 4 bases and J by 7 bases, 16 bases remained unmatched.

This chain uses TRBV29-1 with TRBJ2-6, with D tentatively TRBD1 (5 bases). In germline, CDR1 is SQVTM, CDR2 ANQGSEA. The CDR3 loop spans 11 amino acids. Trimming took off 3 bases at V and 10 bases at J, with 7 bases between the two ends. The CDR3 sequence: CSVEGRNVLTF. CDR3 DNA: TGCAGCGTTGAGGGGCGTAACGTCCTGACTTTC.

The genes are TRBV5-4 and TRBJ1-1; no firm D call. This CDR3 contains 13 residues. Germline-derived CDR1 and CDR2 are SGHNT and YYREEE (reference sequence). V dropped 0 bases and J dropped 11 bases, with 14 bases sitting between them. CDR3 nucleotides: TGTGCCAGCAGCTTGGATTCCGGGTTCCTCGCTTTCTTT. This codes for CASSLDSGFLAFF.

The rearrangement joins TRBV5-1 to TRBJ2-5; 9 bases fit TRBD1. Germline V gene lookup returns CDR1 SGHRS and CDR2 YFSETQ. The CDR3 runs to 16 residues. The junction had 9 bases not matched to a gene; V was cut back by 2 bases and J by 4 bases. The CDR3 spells CASSFGQTGGRETQYF. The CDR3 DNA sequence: TGCGCCAGCAGCTTTGGGCAAACAGGGGGCCGAGAGACCCAGTACTTC.

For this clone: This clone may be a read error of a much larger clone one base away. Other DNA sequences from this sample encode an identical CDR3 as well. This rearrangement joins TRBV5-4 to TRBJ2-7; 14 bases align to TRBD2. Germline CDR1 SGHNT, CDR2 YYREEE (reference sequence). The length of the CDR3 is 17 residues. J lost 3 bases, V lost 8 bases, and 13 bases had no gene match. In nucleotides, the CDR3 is TGTGCCAGTAGCCCCGGGACTAGCGGGAGTTTTGGCTACGAGCAGTACTTC. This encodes CASSPGTSGSFGYEQYF.

This chain's CDR3 is CASSPPSAGVDEQYF. DNA of the CDR3: TGTGCCAGCTCACCACCGTCCGCGGGAGTGGACGAGCAGTACTTC. The rearrangement joins TRBV18 to TRBJ2-7; 7 nucleotides match TRBD2. Germline loops: CDR1 KGHSH, CDR2 LQKENI. The junction had 7 bases not matched to a gene; V was cut back by 0 bases and J by 5 bases. CDR3 length: 15 amino acids.

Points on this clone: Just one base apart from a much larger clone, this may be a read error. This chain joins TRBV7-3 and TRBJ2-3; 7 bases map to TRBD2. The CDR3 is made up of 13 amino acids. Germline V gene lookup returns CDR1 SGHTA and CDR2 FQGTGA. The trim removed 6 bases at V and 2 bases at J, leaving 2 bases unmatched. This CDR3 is CASRLADTDTQYF. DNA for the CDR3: TGTGCCAGCAGGCTAGCGGACACAGATACGCAGTATTTT.

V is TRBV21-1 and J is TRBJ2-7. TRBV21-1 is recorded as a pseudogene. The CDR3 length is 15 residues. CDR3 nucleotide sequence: TGTGCCAGCAGCAGAAATGGGCCGACTTGGTACGAGCAGTACTTC. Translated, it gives CASSRNGPTWYEQYF.

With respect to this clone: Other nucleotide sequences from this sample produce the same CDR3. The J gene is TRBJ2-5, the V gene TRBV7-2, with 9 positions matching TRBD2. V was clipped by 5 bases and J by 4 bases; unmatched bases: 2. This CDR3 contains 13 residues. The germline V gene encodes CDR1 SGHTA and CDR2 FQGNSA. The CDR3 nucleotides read TGTGCCAGCAGCCCGCGGGGGGGAGAGACCCAGTACTTC. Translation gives CASSPRGGETQYF.

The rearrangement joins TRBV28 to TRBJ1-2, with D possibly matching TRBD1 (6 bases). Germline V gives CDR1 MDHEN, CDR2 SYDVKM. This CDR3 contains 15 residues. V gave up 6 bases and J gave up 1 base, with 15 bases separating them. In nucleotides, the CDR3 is TGTGCCAGCAGCCCCACAGGGTTCTTTAACTATGGCTACACCTTC. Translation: CASSPTGFFNYGYTF.

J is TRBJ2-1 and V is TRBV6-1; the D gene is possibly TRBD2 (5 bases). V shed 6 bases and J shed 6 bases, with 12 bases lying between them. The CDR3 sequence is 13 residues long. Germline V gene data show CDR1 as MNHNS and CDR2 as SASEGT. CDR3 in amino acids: CASSRGLANEQFF. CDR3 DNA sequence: TGTGCCAGCAGCCGAGGTCTAGCCAATGAGCAGTTCTTC.

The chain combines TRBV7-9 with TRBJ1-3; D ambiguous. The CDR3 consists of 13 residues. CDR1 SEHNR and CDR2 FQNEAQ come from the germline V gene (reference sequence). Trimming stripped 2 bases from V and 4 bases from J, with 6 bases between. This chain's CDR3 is CASSLSEGNTIYF. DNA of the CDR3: TGTGCCAGCAGCTTAAGTGAGGGAAACACCATATATTTT.

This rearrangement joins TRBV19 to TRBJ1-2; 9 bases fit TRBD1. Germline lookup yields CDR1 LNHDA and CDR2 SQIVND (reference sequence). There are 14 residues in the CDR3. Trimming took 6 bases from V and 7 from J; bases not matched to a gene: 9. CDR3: CASSKGDRDIGYTF. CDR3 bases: TGTGCCAGTAGCAAAGGGGACAGGGATATTGGCTACACCTTC. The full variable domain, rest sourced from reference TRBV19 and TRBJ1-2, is DGGITQSPKYLFRKEGQNVTLSCEQNLNHDAMYWYRQDPGQGLRLIYYSQIVNDFQKGDIAEGYSVSREKKESFPLTVTSAQKNPTAFYLCASSKGDRDIGYTFGSGTRLTVV.

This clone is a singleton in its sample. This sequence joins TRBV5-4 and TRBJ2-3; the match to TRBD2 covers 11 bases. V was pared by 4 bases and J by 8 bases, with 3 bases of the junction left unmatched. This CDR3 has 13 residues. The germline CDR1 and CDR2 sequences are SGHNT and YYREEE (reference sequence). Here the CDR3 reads CASSEGTSGTQYF. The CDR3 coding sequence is TGTGCCAGCAGCGAAGGGACTAGCGGTACGCAGTATTTT.

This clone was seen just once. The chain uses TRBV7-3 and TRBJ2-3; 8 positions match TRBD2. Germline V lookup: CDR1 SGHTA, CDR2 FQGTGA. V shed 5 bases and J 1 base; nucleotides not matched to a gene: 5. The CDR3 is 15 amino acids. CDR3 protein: CASSRASGRTDTQYF. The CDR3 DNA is TGTGCCAGCAGCAGAGCTAGCGGGCGCACAGATACGCAGTATTTT.

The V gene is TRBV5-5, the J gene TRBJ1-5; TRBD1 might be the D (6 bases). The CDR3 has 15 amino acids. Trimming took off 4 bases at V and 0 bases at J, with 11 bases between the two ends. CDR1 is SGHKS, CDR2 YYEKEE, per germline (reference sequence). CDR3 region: CASSAGTPSNQPQHF. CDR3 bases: TGTGCCAGCAGCGCCGGGACACCTAGCAATCAGCCCCAGCATTTT.

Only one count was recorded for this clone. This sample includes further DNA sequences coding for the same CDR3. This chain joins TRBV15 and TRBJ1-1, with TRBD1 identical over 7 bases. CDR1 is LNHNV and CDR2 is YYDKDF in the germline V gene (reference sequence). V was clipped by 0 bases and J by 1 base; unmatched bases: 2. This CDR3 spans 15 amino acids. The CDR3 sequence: CATSRDGQANTEAFF. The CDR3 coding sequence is TGTGCCACCAGCAGAGATGGACAGGCGAACACTGAAGCTTTCTTT.

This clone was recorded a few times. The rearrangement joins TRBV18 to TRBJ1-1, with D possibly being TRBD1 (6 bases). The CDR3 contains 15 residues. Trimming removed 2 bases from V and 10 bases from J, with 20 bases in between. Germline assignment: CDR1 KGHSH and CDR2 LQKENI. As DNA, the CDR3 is TGTGCCAGCTCACCAGTTAGGGACCTGCAACAGGGAGCTTTCTTT. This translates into CASSPVRDLQQGAFF.

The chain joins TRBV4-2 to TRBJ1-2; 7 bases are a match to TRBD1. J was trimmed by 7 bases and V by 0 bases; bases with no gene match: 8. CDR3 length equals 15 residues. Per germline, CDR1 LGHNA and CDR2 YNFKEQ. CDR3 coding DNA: TGTGCCAGCAGCCAAGAAGGGGGCAGGGGATCTGGCTACACCTTC. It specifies CASSQEGGRGSGYTF.